This T cell receptor beta chain was captured in a study of early T cells in non-severe SARS-CoV-2 infection. In the study overall: The input, bulk RNA from unsorted whole blood, was sequenced, and chains were unpaired.

Per germline, CDR1 SGHKS and CDR2 YYEKEE (reference sequence). With 3 bases removed from V and 9 bases from J, the gap between germline ends came to 19 bases. CDR3 length equals 15 residues. TCRdb passed the 5' RACE reads through MiXCR, listing each CDR3 protein once. The table records around 60,000 distinct CDR3 sequences, 9.5% to 15% of them present only once. This receptor was identified in an adult who was a healthcare worker with PCR-confirmed SARS-CoV-2 infection or an uninfected control (not recorded which). The chain employs TRBV5-5 and TRBJ2-1, with a weak D call TRBD1 (6 bases). Sequencing was done on a sample of whole blood. CDR3 protein: CASSSRLYVGGEQFF. As DNA, the CDR3 is TGTGCCAGCAGCTCCCGTTTATATGTAGGGGGTGAGCAGTTCTTC.